One sample yielded the 15 T cell receptor beta chains listed below, sequenced in a study of shared clonotypes between healthy human individuals. Selected positively for CCR7 and CD45RO-negative, naive CD8 cells excluded terminally differentiated effector memory CD45RA+ cells. This table comes from immunoSEQ multiplex PCR, and its TCRdb copy is limited to in-frame clones, with some not included. The sample includes 700,000 to 950,000 clones, just over 95% of them seen just once. Sequencing was done on a sample of naive CD8+ T cells sorted from blood. The receptor set was obtained from a man under 40 in good health.

The chain has TRBV11-2 and TRBJ1-1; TRBD1 agrees at 8 bases. Germline CDR1 is SGHAT and CDR2 is FQNNGV. CDR3 length: 13 amino acids. V was clipped by 5 bases and J by 5 bases; unmatched bases: 4. The CDR3 bases are TGTGCCAGCAGCCGCGACAGGGGAACTGAAGCTTTCTTT. It translates to CASSRDRGTEAFF.

This clone was counted ten times or more. V gene TRBV6-5 combines with J gene TRBJ2-7; no clear D gene. V was cut by 8 bases and J by 4 bases, with 9 bases left in between. This CDR3 is built from 11 residues. The V gene's germline CDR1 is MNHEY and CDR2 SVGAGI. The CDR3 loop reads CASASLYEQYF. CDR3 DNA sequence: TGTGCCAGCGCTAGTCTTTACGAGCAGTACTTC.

The chain couples TRBV29-1 to TRBJ2-1; 8 positions agree with TRBD2. The J segment lost 6 bases and the V segment lost 6 bases, leaving 10 bases of the junction unmatched. CDR3 size: 14 residues. The V gene's germline CDR1 is SQVTM and CDR2 ANQGSEA. Here the CDR3 DNA reads TGCAGCGTCTCCGGGACTAGTTCCGGCAATGAGCAGTTCTTC. Protein: CSVSGTSSGNEQFF.

The chain uses TRBV7-9 and TRBJ2-7; 8 bases fit TRBD1. Germline values: CDR1 SEHNR, CDR2 FQNEAQ (reference sequence). This CDR3 has 16 amino acids. After removal of 5 bases from V and 2 bases from J, the junction contained 11 bases not matched to a gene. CDR3 nucleotides: TGTGCCAGCAGCCCGACTCCAGGGGGCCCTACCTACGAGCAGTACTTC. Its translation is CASSPTPGGPTYEQYF. Full variable domain (outside the CDR3, taken from reference TRBV7-9 and TRBJ2-7): DTGVSQNPRHKITKRGQNVTFRCDPISEHNRLYWYRQTLGQGPEFLTYFQNEAQLEKSRLLSDRFSAERPKGSFSTLEIQRTEQGDSAMYLCASSPTPGGPTYEQYFGPGTRLTVT.

The genes are TRBV2 and TRBJ2-2; D is perhaps TRBD2 (5 bases). The CDR3 runs to 15 residues. CDR1 and CDR2 from the germline V gene are SNHLY and FYNNEI. Trimming removed 3 bases at V and 3 bases at J, with 11 bases between. CDR3 region: CASSDEGAYTGELFF. CDR3 nucleotides: TGTGCCAGCAGTGACGAGGGAGCTTACACCGGGGAGCTGTTTTTT.

The rearrangement uses TRBV23-1 and TRBJ2-7, with 7 nucleotides matching TRBD2. TRBV23-1 is an open reading frame whose function is uncertain. The CDR3 extends over 17 amino acids. Trimming removed 6 bases from V and 5 bases from J; junction bases left unmatched: 19. This chain's CDR3 is CASRPLTSGLAGDEQYF. The CDR3 coding sequence is TGCGCCAGCAGACCCTTAACATCCGGACTGGCGGGGGACGAGCAGTACTTC.

J is TRBJ2-1 and V is TRBV21-1; the table's D call, TRBD1, has no DNA check behind it. TRBV21-1 is a pseudogene. This CDR3 region has 17 residues. The CDR3 reads CASSKTRVAEPNNEQFF. CDR3 DNA sequence: TGTGCCAGCAGCAAAACCAGGGTAGCTGAACCTAACAATGAGCAGTTCTTC.

V usage is TRBV11-1 and J usage is TRBJ2-1, with a weak D call TRBD2 (5 bases). V lost 3 bases and J lost 3, with 18 bases in between. From germline, CDR1 is SGHAT and CDR2 FQDESV (reference sequence). The CDR3 extends over 17 amino acids. DNA of the CDR3: TGTGCCAGCAGCTTGGAATCTGGCGGGTCGGGCTACAATGAGCAGTTCTTC. It is translated as CASSLESGGSGYNEQFF. The variable domain in full, completed from reference TRBV11-1 and TRBJ2-1, reads EAEVAQSPRYKITEKSQAVAFWCDPISGHATLYWYRQILGQGPELLVQFQDESVVDDSQLPKDRFSAERLKGVDSTLKIQPAELGDSAMYLCASSLESGGSGYNEQFFGPGTRLTVL.

The rearrangement uses TRBV7-9 and TRBJ2-7, with TRBD2 identical over 10 bases. Germline V gene data show CDR1 as SEHNR and CDR2 as FQNEAQ (reference sequence). The length of the CDR3 is 16 residues. V dropped 3 bases and J dropped 4; count of bases not matched to a gene: 9. CDR3 sequence: CASSFTNASGRYEQYF. CDR3 in DNA: TGTGCCAGCAGCTTCACTAATGCTAGCGGGAGATACGAGCAGTACTTC. Together with reference TRBV7-9 and TRBJ2-7, the CDR3 gives the full variable domain: DTGVSQNPRHKITKRGQNVTFRCDPISEHNRLYWYRQTLGQGPEFLTYFQNEAQLEKSRLLSDRFSAERPKGSFSTLEIQRTEQGDSAMYLCASSFTNASGRYEQYFGPGTRLTVT.

The chain uses TRBV18 and TRBJ2-7; D remains unclear. The CDR3 length is 14 residues. The germline V gene encodes CDR1 KGHSH and CDR2 LQKENI. Trimming pared 4 bases from V and 2 bases from J, leaving 12 bases between. CDR3 residues: CASSQTGPTYEQYF. The CDR3 DNA sequence: TGTGCCAGCTCACAGACCGGGCCCACCTACGAGCAGTACTTC.

The gene calls are TRBV6-5 and TRBJ2-3; 9 bases agree with TRBD2. In germline, CDR1 is MNHEY, CDR2 SVGAGI. The CDR3 has 15 residues. Trimming removed 7 bases from V and 0 bases from J; junction bases left unmatched: 5. In DNA form, the CDR3 reads TGTGCCAGCACCCAAAGCGGGGGGAGCACAGATACGCAGTATTTT. Translation: CASTQSGGSTDTQYF.

The V and J genes are TRBV29-1 and TRBJ2-5; 7 positions agree with TRBD2. The CDR3 consists of 15 residues. V shed 0 bases and J 3 bases; nucleotides not matched to a gene: 7. CDR1 and CDR2 (germline): SQVTM, ANQGSEA. The CDR3 reads CSVEDVGLEEETQYF. CDR3 DNA: TGCAGCGTTGAAGATGTTGGACTAGAAGAAGAGACCCAGTACTTC.

The J gene is TRBJ1-1, the V gene TRBV6-5; perhaps TRBD1 as D (6 bases). The length of the CDR3 is 13 residues. V was cut by 9 bases and J by 7 bases, with 18 bases left in between. In germline, CDR1 is MNHEY, CDR2 SVGAGI. CDR3 DNA sequence: TGTGCCAGTTCGACACCTTCGGACAGTGAAGCTTTCTTT. Translating gives CASSTPSDSEAFF.

This chain connects TRBV5-1 to TRBJ2-2, with no clear D. V was cut by 4 bases and J by 2 bases, with 24 bases left in between. CDR1 and CDR2 from the germline V gene are SGHRS and YFSETQ. This CDR3 is built from 19 residues. CDR3 in DNA: TGCGCCAGCAGCATTGGGTATACCAGACGGACCAATAACACCGGGGAGCTGTTTTTT. Its translation: CASSIGYTRRTNNTGELFF.

This clone was seen only once. The chain joins TRBV28 to TRBJ1-1, with TRBD1 matching 7 bases. The J segment lost 3 bases and the V segment lost 6 bases, leaving 13 bases of the junction unmatched. Germline V lookup: CDR1 MDHEN, CDR2 SYDVKM. The CDR3 has 16 amino acids. The CDR3 DNA reads TGTGCCAGCAGACCGAGAGGGACAGTAATTTACACTGAAGCTTTCTTT. It yields the protein CASRPRGTVIYTEAFF.